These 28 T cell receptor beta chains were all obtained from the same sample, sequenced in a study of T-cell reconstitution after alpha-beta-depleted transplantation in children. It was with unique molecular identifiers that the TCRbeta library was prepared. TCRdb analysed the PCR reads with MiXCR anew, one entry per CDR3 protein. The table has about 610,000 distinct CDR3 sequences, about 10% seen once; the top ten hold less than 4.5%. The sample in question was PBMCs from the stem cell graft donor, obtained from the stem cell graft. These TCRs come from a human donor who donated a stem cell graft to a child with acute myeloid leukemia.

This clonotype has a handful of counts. For the CDR3, the DNA is TGTGCCAGCAGCTACGCCGGTAGCACTGAAGCTTTCTTT. It is translated as CASSYAGSTEAFF. The chain is built from TRBV12-3 or TRBV12-4 and TRBJ1-1; no clear D gene. The CDR3 consists of 13 residues. Trimming removed 6 bases at V and 4 bases at J, with 12 bases between.

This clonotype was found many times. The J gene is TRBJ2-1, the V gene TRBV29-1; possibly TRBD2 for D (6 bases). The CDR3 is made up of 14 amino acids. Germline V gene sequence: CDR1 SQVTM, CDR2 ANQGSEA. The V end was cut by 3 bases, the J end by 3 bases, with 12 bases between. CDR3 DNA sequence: TGCAGCGTTGAGAGAGCGGGCTACTACAATGAGCAGTTCTTC. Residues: CSVERAGYYNEQFF.

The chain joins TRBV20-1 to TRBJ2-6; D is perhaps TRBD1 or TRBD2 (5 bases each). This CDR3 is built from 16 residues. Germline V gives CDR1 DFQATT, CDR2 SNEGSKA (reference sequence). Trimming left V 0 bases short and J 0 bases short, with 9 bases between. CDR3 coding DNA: TGCAGTGCTAGAGACAAGGGGAGCTCTGGGGCCAACGTCCTGACTTTC. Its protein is CSARDKGSSGANVLTF.

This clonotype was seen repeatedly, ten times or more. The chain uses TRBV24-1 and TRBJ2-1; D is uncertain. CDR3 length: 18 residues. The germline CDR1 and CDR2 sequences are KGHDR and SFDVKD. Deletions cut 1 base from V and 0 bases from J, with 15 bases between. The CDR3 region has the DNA TGTGCCACCAGTGATTTCGGATCGGCGAAGAGCTCCTACAATGAGCAGTTCTTC. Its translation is CATSDFGSAKSSYNEQFF.

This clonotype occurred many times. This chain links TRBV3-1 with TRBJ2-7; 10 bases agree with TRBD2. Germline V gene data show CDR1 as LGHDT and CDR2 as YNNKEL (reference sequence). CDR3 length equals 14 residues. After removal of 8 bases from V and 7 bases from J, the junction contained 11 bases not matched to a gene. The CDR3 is CASEKREGSREQYF. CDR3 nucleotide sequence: TGTGCCAGCGAGAAGCGGGAGGGGTCGCGGGAGCAGTACTTC.

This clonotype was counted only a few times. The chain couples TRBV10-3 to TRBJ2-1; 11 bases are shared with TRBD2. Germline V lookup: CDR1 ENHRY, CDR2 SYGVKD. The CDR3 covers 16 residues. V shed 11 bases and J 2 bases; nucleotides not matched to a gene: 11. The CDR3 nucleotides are TGTGCCTCAACTAAACTAGCGGGAGCAACCTACAATGAGCAGTTCTTC. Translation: CASTKLAGATYNEQFF.

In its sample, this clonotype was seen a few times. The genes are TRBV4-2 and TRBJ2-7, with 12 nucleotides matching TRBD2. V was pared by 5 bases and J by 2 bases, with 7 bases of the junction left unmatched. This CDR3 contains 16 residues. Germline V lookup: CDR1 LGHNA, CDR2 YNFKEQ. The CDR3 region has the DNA TGTGCCAGCAGCTCCAGGACTAGCGGGAATACCTACGAGCAGTACTTC. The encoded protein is CASSSRTSGNTYEQYF.

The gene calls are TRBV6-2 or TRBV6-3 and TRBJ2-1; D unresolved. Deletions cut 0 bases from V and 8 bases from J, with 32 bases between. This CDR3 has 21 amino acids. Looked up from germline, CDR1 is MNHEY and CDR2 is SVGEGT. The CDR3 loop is CASSYSFSQQSPLHSYYEQFF. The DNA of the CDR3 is TGTGCCAGCAGTTACTCGTTTAGCCAGCAATCCCCCTTACACAGTTACTATGAGCAGTTCTTC.

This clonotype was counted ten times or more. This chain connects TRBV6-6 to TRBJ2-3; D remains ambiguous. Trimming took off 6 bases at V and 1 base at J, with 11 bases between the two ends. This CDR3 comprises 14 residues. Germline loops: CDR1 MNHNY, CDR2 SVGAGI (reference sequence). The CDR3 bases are TGTGCCAGCAGCCCCGTTGTCGGCACAGATACGCAGTATTTT. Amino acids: CASSPVVGTDTQYF.

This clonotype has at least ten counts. The CDR3 bases are TGCGCCAGCACCACTTACGAGCAGTACTTC. Protein sequence: CASTTYEQYF. The chain links TRBV5-1 to TRBJ2-7; no reliable D call. This CDR3 has 10 residues. CDR1 SGHRS and CDR2 YFSETQ come from the germline V gene. V lost 6 bases and J lost 4, with 5 bases in between. Looking up the rest from reference TRBV5-1 and TRBJ2-7 gives the full variable domain: KAGVTQTPRYLIKTRGQQVTLSCSPISGHRSVSWYQQTPGQGLQFLFEYFSETQRNKGNFPGRFSGRQFSNSRSEMNVSTLELGDSALYLCASTTYEQYFGPGTRLTVT.

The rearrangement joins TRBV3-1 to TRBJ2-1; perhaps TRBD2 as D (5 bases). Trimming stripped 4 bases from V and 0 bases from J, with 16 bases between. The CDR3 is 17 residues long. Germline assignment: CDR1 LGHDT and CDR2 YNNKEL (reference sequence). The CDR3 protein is CASSPRGRARSYNEQFF. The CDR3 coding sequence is TGTGCCAGCAGCCCGCGTGGGCGGGCCCGCTCCTACAATGAGCAGTTCTTC.

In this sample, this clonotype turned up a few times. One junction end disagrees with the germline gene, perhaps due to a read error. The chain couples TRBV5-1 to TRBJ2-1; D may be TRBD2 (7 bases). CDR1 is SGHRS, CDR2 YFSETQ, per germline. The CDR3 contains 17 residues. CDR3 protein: CASSLVGGGPPYNEQFF. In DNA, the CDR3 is TGCGCCAGCAGTTTGGTAGGCGGGGGCCCACCTTACAATGAGCAGTTCTTC.

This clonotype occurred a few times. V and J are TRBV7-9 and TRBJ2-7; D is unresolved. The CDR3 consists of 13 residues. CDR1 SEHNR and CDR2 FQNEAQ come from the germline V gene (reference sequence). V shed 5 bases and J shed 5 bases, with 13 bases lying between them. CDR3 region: CASSGFSDHEQYF. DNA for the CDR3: TGTGCCAGCAGCGGATTTAGTGACCACGAGCAGTACTTC. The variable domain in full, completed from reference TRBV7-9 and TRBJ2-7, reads DTGVSQNPRHKITKRGQNVTFRCDPISEHNRLYWYRQTLGQGPEFLTYFQNEAQLEKSRLLSDRFSAERPKGSFSTLEIQRTEQGDSAMYLCASSGFSDHEQYFGPGTRLTVT.

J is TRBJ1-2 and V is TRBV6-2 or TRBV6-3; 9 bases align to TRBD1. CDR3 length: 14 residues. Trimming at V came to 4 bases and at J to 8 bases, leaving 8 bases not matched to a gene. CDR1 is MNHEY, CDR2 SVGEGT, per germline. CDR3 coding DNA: TGTGCCAGCAGTTTTGGGACAGGGATTGGAGGCTACACCTTC. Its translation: CASSFGTGIGGYTF.

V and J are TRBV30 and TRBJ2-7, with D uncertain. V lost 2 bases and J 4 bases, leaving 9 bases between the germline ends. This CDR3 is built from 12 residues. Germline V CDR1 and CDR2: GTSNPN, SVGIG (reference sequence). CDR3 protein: CAWSSPSYEQYF. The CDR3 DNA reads TGTGCCTGGAGTTCCCCTTCGTACGAGCAGTACTTC.

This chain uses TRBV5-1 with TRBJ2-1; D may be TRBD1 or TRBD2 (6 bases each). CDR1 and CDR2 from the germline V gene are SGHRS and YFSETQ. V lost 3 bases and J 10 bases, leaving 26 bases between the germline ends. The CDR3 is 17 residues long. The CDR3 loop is CASSWTSQEGQLGEQFF. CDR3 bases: TGCGCCAGCAGCTGGACCTCGCAGGAGGGACAACTGGGAGAGCAGTTCTTC.

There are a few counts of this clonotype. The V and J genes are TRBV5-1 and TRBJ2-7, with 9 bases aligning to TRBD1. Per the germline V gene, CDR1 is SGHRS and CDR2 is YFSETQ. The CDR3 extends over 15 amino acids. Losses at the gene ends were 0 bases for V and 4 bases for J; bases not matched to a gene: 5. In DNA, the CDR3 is TGCGCCAGCAGCTTGGGCACAGGGGGCGATTACGAGCAGTACTTC. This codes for CASSLGTGGDYEQYF.

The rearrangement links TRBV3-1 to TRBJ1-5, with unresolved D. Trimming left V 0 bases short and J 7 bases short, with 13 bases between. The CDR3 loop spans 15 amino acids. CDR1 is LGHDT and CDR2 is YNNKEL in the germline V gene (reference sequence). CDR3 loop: CASSQDSSRTQPQHF. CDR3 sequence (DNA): TGTGCCAGCAGCCAAGACAGCTCTAGGACCCAGCCCCAGCATTTT.

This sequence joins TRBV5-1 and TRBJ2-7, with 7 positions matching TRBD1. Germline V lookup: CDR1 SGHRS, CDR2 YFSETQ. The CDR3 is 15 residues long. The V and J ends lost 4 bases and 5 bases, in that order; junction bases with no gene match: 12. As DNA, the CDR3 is TGCGCCAGCAGCCGAGACTCGGGACAGATCGACGAGCAGTACTTC. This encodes CASSRDSGQIDEQYF.

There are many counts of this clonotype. CDR3 nucleotide sequence: TGCAGTGCTGCCGAGGACGAGCAGTACTTC. As protein: CSAAEDEQYF. The chain has TRBV20-1 and TRBJ2-7; no firm D call. Deletions cut 5 bases from V and 5 bases from J, with 7 bases between. Germline V gene lookup returns CDR1 DFQATT and CDR2 SNEGSKA (reference sequence). The CDR3 covers 10 residues.

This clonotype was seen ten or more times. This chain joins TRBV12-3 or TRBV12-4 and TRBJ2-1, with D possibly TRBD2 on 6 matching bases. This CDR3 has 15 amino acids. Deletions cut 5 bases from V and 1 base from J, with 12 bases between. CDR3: CASSRVGGSYNEQFF. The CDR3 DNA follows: TGTGCCAGCAGTCGCGTGGGGGGTTCCTACAATGAGCAGTTCTTC.

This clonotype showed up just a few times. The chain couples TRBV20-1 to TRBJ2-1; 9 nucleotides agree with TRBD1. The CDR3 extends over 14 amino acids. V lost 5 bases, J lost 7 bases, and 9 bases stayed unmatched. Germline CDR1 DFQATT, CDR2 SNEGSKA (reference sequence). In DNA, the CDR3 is TGCAGTGCTCGCACACAGGGGGCCGGGAATGAGCAGTTCTTC. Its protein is CSARTQGAGNEQFF.

Written as DNA, the CDR3 is TGTGCCAGCAGCTCACTAGCGGGAGGGCCGGGGGGGGAGCAGTACTTC. This gives the protein CASSSLAGGPGGEQYF. The rearrangement uses TRBV7-2 and TRBJ2-7; 13 bases agree with TRBD2. The CDR3 totals 16 residues. Germline CDR1 SGHTA, CDR2 FQGNSA. Unmatched junction bases numbered 10, after V lost 4 bases and J lost 7 bases.

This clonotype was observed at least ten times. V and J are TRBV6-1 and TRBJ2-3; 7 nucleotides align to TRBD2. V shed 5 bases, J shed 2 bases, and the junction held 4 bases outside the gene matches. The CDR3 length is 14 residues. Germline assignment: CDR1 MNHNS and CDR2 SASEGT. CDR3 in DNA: TGTGCCAGCAGTAGGAGCGGGAACACAGATACGCAGTATTTT. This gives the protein CASSRSGNTDTQYF.

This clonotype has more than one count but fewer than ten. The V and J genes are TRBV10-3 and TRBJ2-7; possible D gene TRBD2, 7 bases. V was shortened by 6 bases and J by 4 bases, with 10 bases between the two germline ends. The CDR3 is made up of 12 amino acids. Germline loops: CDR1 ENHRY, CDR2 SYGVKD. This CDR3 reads CAISGGLYEQYF. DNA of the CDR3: TGTGCCATCAGCGGGGGGCTATACGAGCAGTACTTC.

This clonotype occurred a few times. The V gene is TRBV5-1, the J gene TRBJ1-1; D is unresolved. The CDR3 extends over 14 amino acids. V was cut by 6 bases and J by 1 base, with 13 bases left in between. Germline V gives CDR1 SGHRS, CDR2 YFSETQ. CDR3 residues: CASNRGLENTEAFF. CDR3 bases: TGCGCCAGCAACCGAGGGTTAGAGAACACTGAAGCTTTCTTT.

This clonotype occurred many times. The CDR3 spells CASSGPGAREQETQYF. DNA for the CDR3: TGTGCCAGCAGCGGCCCGGGGGCGCGGGAACAAGAGACCCAGTACTTC. The chain uses TRBV7-9 and TRBJ2-5, with D perhaps being TRBD1 or TRBD2 (6 bases each). This CDR3 has 16 residues. Per germline, CDR1 SEHNR and CDR2 FQNEAQ (reference sequence). V lost 5 bases and J lost 2, with 18 bases in between.

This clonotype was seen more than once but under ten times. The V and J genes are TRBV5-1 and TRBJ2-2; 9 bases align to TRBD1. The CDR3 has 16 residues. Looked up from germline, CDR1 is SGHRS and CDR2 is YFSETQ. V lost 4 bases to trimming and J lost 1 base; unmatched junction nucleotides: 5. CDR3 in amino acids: CASSERTGVNTGELFF. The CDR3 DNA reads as TGCGCCAGCAGCGAAAGGACAGGGGTGAACACCGGGGAGCTGTTTTTT.